This entry lists 30 T cell receptor beta chains sequenced from one sample in a study of identical twins (dated by TCRdb to 2015 to 2016). The protocol used for the library was 5' RACE. The reads were generated on an Illumina HiSeq 2000. In TCRdb, the public reads were trimmed at Q25 with fastp and aligned with MiXCR, with productive beta chains retained. Every CDR3 protein is listed once, alongside the most common genes and DNA of its rows. The sample records a few hundred thousand distinct CDR3 sequences, 8% to 9.5% of which are singletons. 6% to 8.5% of the sample goes to the ten largest clones. This same sample was also taken into another study, of yellow fever vaccine responses in identical twins.

Sequenced: CD8+ T cells sorted from blood. Receptors originate from a woman aged 18-30 years in good health.

V is TRBV7-2 and J is TRBJ2-7; TRBD1 matches 8 bases. Trimming at V came to 5 bases and at J to 3 bases, leaving 6 bases not matched to a gene. From germline, CDR1 is SGHTA and CDR2 FQGNSA. The CDR3 consists of 14 residues. CDR3 in amino acids: CASSQDRAHYEQYF. DNA for the CDR3: TGTGCCAGCAGCCAGGACAGGGCCCACTACGAGCAGTACTTC.

This clonotype was counted between two and nine times. The chain recombines TRBV11-1 with TRBJ2-7; 12 bases map to TRBD1. CDR3 size: 20 residues. The trim removed 3 bases at V and 3 bases at J, leaving 18 bases unmatched. The germline V gene has CDR1 SGHAT and CDR2 FQDESV (reference sequence). The CDR3, as DNA: TGTGCCAGCAGCTTTAACCCCTCCGGGACAGGGGGCGTTCGGGGCTACGAGCAGTACTTC. It translates to CASSFNPSGTGGVRGYEQYF.

This clonotype was seen repeatedly, ten times or more. The chain recombines TRBV12-3 or TRBV12-4 with TRBJ2-3; D not certain. Trimming pared 3 bases from V and 0 bases from J, leaving 16 bases between. CDR3 length: 17 residues. CDR3 in DNA: TGTGCCAGCAGTTTTAACGTTGGTGGGCTAAGCACAGATACGCAGTATTTT. Its translation: CASSFNVGGLSTDTQYF.

This clonotype appeared many times. The V call is TRBV9, the J call TRBJ2-2; D possibly corresponds to TRBD1 (6 bases). V gave up 3 bases and J gave up 3 bases, with 12 bases separating them. The germline CDR1 and CDR2 sequences are SGDLS and YYNGEE. This CDR3 region has 15 residues. In DNA, the CDR3 is TGTGCCAGCAGCGGGGAACAGGGAGACACCGGGGAGCTGTTTTTT. Amino acid sequence: CASSGEQGDTGELFF.

There are many counts of this clonotype. This chain joins TRBV4-3 and TRBJ2-7; 8 bases are shared with TRBD1. Unmatched junction bases numbered 3, after V lost 2 bases and J lost 0 bases. There are 15 residues in the CDR3. CDR1 is LGHNA, CDR2 YSLEER, per germline. For the CDR3, the DNA is TGCGCCAGCAGCCAATGGACAGGGAACTCCTACGAGCAGTACTTC. Its translation: CASSQWTGNSYEQYF.

This clonotype was recorded a few times. The chain couples TRBV11-2 to TRBJ2-7; 11 bases line up with TRBD2. Germline assignment: CDR1 SGHAT and CDR2 FQNNGV. J was trimmed by 3 bases and V by 5 bases; bases with no gene match: 9. The CDR3 is made up of 16 amino acids. The CDR3 DNA reads TGTGCCAGCAGCCCCGGTAGCGGGAGGGGATACTACGAGCAGTACTTC. It codes for CASSPGSGRGYYEQYF.

The table lists this clonotype with many counts. The junction departs from the called germline gene at one end, perhaps through a read error. The gene calls are TRBV7-7 and TRBJ2-1; D is ambiguous. The CDR3 totals 13 residues. Germline loops: CDR1 SSHAT, CDR2 FNYEAQ (reference sequence). DNA for the CDR3: TGTGCTAGCAGCTCATCCCCTGAGAGTGAGCAGTTCTTC. It codes for CASSSSPESEQFF.

This clonotype has ten or more counts. This chain uses TRBV2 with TRBJ2-3; TRBD2 agrees at 7 bases. This CDR3 region has 19 residues. J was trimmed by 5 bases and V by 2 bases; bases with no gene match: 19. Looked up from germline, CDR1 is SNHLY and CDR2 is FYNNEI. The CDR3 sequence is CASSEPPGPRESRLDTQYF. In DNA form, the CDR3 reads TGTGCCAGCAGTGAACCCCCAGGACCGCGGGAGAGTCGTTTAGATACGCAGTATTTT.

In this sample, this clonotype turned up many times. The chain combines TRBV7-9 with TRBJ2-2, with 7 bases fitting TRBD2. The CDR3 has 15 residues. The trim removed 5 bases at V and 4 bases at J, leaving 7 bases unmatched. Germline CDR1 is SEHNR and CDR2 is FQNEAQ (reference sequence). The CDR3 here is CASSAWDYGTGELFF. The CDR3 DNA sequence: TGTGCCAGCAGCGCCTGGGACTACGGCACCGGGGAGCTGTTTTTT. The complete variable domain, with remaining parts taken from reference TRBV7-9 and TRBJ2-2, reads DTGVSQNPRHKITKRGQNVTFRCDPISEHNRLYWYRQTLGQGPEFLTYFQNEAQLEKSRLLSDRFSAERPKGSFSTLEIQRTEQGDSAMYLCASSAWDYGTGELFFGEGSRLTVL.

This clonotype was counted at least ten times. V and J are TRBV3-1 and TRBJ2-7; D assignment may be TRBD1 or TRBD2 (5 bases each). Trimming removed 4 bases at V and 3 bases at J, with 16 bases between. This CDR3 has 15 amino acids. Looked up from germline, CDR1 is LGHDT and CDR2 is YNNKEL (reference sequence). The CDR3 loop reads CASSPGTLGNYEQYF. CDR3 bases: TGTGCCAGCAGCCCGGGGACCCTAGGTAACTACGAGCAGTACTTC.

This clonotype was observed many times. J is TRBJ2-1 and V is TRBV2; perhaps TRBD2 as D (7 bases). CDR3 length: 15 amino acids. Looked up from germline, CDR1 is SNHLY and CDR2 is FYNNEI. V lost 5 bases, J lost 8 bases, and 19 bases lay in between. CDR3 amino acids: CASSLQGGGIDEQFF. The CDR3 nucleotides read TGTGCCAGCAGTTTACAGGGAGGGGGGATCGATGAGCAGTTCTTC.

V and J are TRBV4-2 and TRBJ2-7; the D gene is possibly TRBD1 (7 bases). There are 18 residues in the CDR3. Germline V CDR1 and CDR2: LGHNA, YNFKEQ. Trimming took 1 base from V and 3 from J, leaving 22 bases between them. The CDR3 nucleotides are TGTGCCAGCAGCCAAGTACGGGGAGGACAGGCTTTGGTCTACGAGCAGTACTTC. Its protein product is CASSQVRGGQALVYEQYF.

This clonotype was counted at least ten times. The gene calls are TRBV4-3 and TRBJ2-1; tentatively, D is TRBD2 (5 bases). The CDR3 contains 17 residues. Germline CDR1 reads LGHNA; CDR2 reads YSLEER. V lost 0 bases, J lost 1 base, and 13 bases lay in between. The CDR3 coding sequence is TGCGCCAGCAGCCAAGATAGATTCGGGATTTCCTACAATGAGCAGTTCTTC. It yields the protein CASSQDRFGISYNEQFF.

This clonotype was found a few times. This sequence joins TRBV7-2 and TRBJ2-5; D is possibly TRBD2 (6 bases). V lost 6 bases and J lost 3, with 20 bases in between. Germline lookup yields CDR1 SGHTA and CDR2 FQGNSA. This CDR3 is built from 16 residues. CDR3: CASSLTHVGGKETQYF. CDR3 sequence (DNA): TGTGCCAGCAGTTTAACTCACGTCGGGGGAAAAGAGACCCAGTACTTC.

This clonotype was seen a few times. The V call is TRBV11-2, the J call TRBJ2-1; TRBD2 aligns across 10 bases. Germline CDR1 SGHAT, CDR2 FQNNGV. This CDR3 comprises 17 residues. V was pared by 0 bases and J by 4 bases, with 6 bases of the junction left unmatched. CDR3 nucleotides: TGTGCCAGCAGCTTAGATCTAGCGGGAGCTGCATACAATGAGCAGTTCTTC. This codes for CASSLDLAGAAYNEQFF.

This clonotype was found a few times. V is TRBV14 and J is TRBJ2-1, with a tentative D call TRBD2 (6 bases). CDR3 length: 16 amino acids. Germline loops: CDR1 SGHDN, CDR2 FVKESK. V was trimmed by 4 bases and J by 7 bases, leaving 20 bases between them. In DNA, the CDR3 is TGTGCCAGCAGCCCCAGTGGGGGGACGCCGTGGAATGAGCAGTTCTTC. It yields the protein CASSPSGGTPWNEQFF.

This chain connects TRBV20-1 to TRBJ2-1; 14 bases align to TRBD2. The germline CDR1 and CDR2 sequences are DFQATT and SNEGSKA (reference sequence). CDR3 length equals 14 residues. Trimming at V came to 5 bases and at J to 10 bases, leaving 7 bases not matched to a gene. The CDR3 nucleotides read TGCAGTGCTGGGGGACTAGCGGGAGTATACGAGCAGTTCTTC. Its protein is CSAGGLAGVYEQFF.

This clonotype appeared many times. The chain is built from TRBV29-1 and TRBJ2-2; D may correspond to TRBD1 or TRBD2 (6 bases each). Germline CDR1 reads SQVTM; CDR2 reads ANQGSEA. Trimming left V 7 bases short and J 3 bases short, with 21 bases between. The CDR3 spans 16 residues. For the CDR3, the DNA is TGCAGCGCCACCAGATTAGGGGGGCTCTACACCGGGGAGCTGTTTTTT. As protein: CSATRLGGLYTGELFF.

The chain has TRBV7-9 and TRBJ2-4, with 8 bases fitting TRBD2. The CDR3 spans 17 residues. Germline-derived CDR1 and CDR2 are SEHNR and FQNEAQ (reference sequence). The V segment lost 0 bases and the J segment 0 bases; nucleotides outside the gene matches: 4. This CDR3 reads CASSLATSGLAKNIQYF. CDR3 bases: TGTGCCAGCAGCTTAGCAACTAGCGGTCTAGCCAAAAACATTCAGTACTTC.

The sample holds many counts of this clonotype. This chain links TRBV5-1 with TRBJ2-2; TRBD1 is a possible D gene (6 bases). The V end was cut by 0 bases, the J end by 6 bases, with 9 bases between. Germline V gene lookup returns CDR1 SGHRS and CDR2 YFSETQ. This CDR3 is built from 14 residues. The CDR3, as DNA: TGCGCCAGCAGCTTGGACAACAGGGCCGGGGAGCTGTTTTTT. Amino acids: CASSLDNRAGELFF.

There are many counts of this clonotype. V usage is TRBV20-1 and J usage is TRBJ2-1; TRBD2 matches at 8 bases. The germline V gene encodes CDR1 DFQATT and CDR2 SNEGSKA (reference sequence). V lost 3 bases, J lost 5 bases, and 9 bases stayed unmatched. This CDR3 is 15 amino acids long. The CDR3 region has the DNA TGCAGTGCTAGGGTCCCGCGCGGGGGGAACAATGAGCAGTTCTTC. Translated, it gives CSARVPRGGNNEQFF.

This chain links TRBV14 with TRBJ1-4; D gene ambiguous. The germline gives CDR1 SGHDN, CDR2 FVKESK. The V end lost 3 bases, the J end lost 0 bases, and 23 bases lay between the germline ends. The CDR3 has 20 residues. The CDR3 is CASSHIRRNGADPTNEKLFF. The CDR3 DNA reads TGTGCCAGCAGCCACATTCGGAGGAACGGAGCAGATCCAACTAATGAAAAACTGTTTTTT.

This clonotype was picked up many times. The J gene is TRBJ1-2, the V gene TRBV7-6; 8 nucleotides agree with TRBD1. Germline CDR1 SGHVS, CDR2 FNYEAQ. CDR3 length: 18 amino acids. With 0 bases clipped from V and 8 bases from J, the junction kept 17 bases outside the gene matches. CDR3: CASSLANMPQGARDGYTF. DNA of the CDR3: TGTGCCAGCAGCTTAGCGAATATGCCCCAGGGGGCGCGGGACGGCTACACCTTC.

This chain joins TRBV11-3 and TRBJ2-1; D not certain. V was shortened by 5 bases and J by 2 bases, with 13 bases between the two germline ends. From germline, CDR1 is SGHNT and CDR2 YENEEA. This CDR3 is built from 15 residues. The CDR3 region has the DNA TGTGCCAGCAGCCCCCGGTTGGGAACCTACAATGAGCAGTTCTTC. It specifies CASSPRLGTYNEQFF.

J is TRBJ2-3 and V is TRBV5-1; 10 bases are shared with TRBD2. This CDR3 has 15 residues. With 4 bases clipped from V and 2 bases from J, the junction kept 4 bases outside the gene matches. From germline, CDR1 is SGHRS and CDR2 YFSETQ. CDR3 sequence (DNA): TGCGCCAGCAGCGAAGGACTAGCGGCCACAGATACGCAGTATTTT. This sequence encodes CASSEGLAATDTQYF.

As for this clonotype: A read error may produce the germline difference seen at one junction end. V gene TRBV15 combines with J gene TRBJ2-3, with 8 bases that match TRBD1. Germline values: CDR1 LNHNV, CDR2 YYDKDF (reference sequence). The length of the CDR3 is 17 residues. The CDR3 here is CATSREPTGVVADTQYF. CDR3 in DNA: TGTGCTACCAGCAGAGAACCGACAGGGGTGGTTGCAGATACGCAGTATTTT.

The chain combines TRBV29-1 with TRBJ1-2, with 10 bases that match TRBD1. CDR3 length: 13 residues. Germline trimming cut 6 bases from V and 8 bases from J; bases unmatched to any gene: 9. Germline V gives CDR1 SQVTM, CDR2 ANQGSEA. For the CDR3, the DNA is TGCAGCGTCGCAACCGGGACAGGGGAAGGCTACACCTTC. Protein sequence: CSVATGTGEGYTF.

There are many counts of this clonotype. V and J are TRBV12-3 or TRBV12-4 and TRBJ2-2; 10 positions agree with TRBD1. The ends lost 5 bases at V and 7 bases at J; junction bases unmatched: 10. The CDR3 has 16 residues. The CDR3 region is CASSAGDRGGHGELFF. The CDR3 DNA reads TGTGCCAGCAGTGCCGGGGACAGGGGAGGACACGGGGAGCTGTTTTTT.

The chain combines TRBV29-1 with TRBJ2-7, with D perhaps matching TRBD1 (5 bases). CDR3 length equals 14 residues. Between the trimmed V and J ends, which lost 4 bases and 3 bases, there was a span of 16 bases. Germline V lookup: CDR1 SQVTM, CDR2 ANQGSEA. Written as DNA, the CDR3 is TGCAGCGTTGGGGGCCGGACCCCTAACTACGAGCAGTACTTC. This gives the protein CSVGGRTPNYEQYF.

There are a few counts of this clonotype. The rearrangement joins TRBV7-8 to TRBJ1-1, with TRBD1 identical over 7 bases. This CDR3 region has 15 residues. The V segment lost 1 base and the J segment 5 bases; nucleotides outside the gene matches: 7. Looked up from germline, CDR1 is SGHVS and CDR2 is FQNEAQ. CDR3 sequence: CASSLGRQGGTEAFF. The CDR3 nucleotides are TGTGCCAGCAGCTTAGGCCGACAGGGAGGGACTGAAGCTTTCTTT.